In its sample, the clone carrying this T cell receptor (beta chain) was seen many times. Its antigen is still unknown. Gene names refer to mouse genes. Sequencing ends 4 residues short of the CDR3 end; the germline J gene provides the rest. This specimen belongs to a study of CD8+ T cells in alopecia areata. Notes on the study in general: Sequencing of scalp samples also captures resident alphabeta T cells of normal skin.

Per the germline V gene, CDR1 is NNHDY and CDR2 is SYVADS. The CDR3 length is 16 residues. V was pared by 0 bases and J by 0 bases, with 12 bases between. Sequencing relied on a cDNA template that was reverse transcribed from extracted RNA. Data came from immunoSEQ multiplex PCR; TCRdb stores just in-frame clones and leaves some out. This sample has over 100,000 clones, each found more than once. What was sequenced was lesional skin. This clonotype originated in a C3H/HeJ mouse with alopecia areata. The strain is characterized by the MHC haplotype H2-k. The rearrangement uses TRBV13-3 and TRBJ1-2; tentative D call: TRBD1 (6 bases). The CDR3 DNA, read in part, is TGTGCCAGCAGTGATGCAAGGACAGAGTCAAACTCC. It translates to CASSDARTESNS. The full CDR3 protein reads CASSDARTESNSDYTF.